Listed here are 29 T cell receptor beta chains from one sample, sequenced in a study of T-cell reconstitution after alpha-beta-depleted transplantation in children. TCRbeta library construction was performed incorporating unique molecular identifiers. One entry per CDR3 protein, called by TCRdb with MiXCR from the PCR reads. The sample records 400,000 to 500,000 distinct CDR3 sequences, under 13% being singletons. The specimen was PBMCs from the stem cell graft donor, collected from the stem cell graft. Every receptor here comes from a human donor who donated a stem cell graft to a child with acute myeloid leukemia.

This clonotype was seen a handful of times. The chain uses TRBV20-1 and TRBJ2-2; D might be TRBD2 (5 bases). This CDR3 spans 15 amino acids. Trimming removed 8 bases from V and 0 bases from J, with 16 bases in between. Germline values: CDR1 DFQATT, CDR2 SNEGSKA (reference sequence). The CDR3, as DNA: TGCAGTATTACGGCGGGCGCGACGAACACCGGGGAGCTGTTTTTT. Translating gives CSITAGATNTGELFF.

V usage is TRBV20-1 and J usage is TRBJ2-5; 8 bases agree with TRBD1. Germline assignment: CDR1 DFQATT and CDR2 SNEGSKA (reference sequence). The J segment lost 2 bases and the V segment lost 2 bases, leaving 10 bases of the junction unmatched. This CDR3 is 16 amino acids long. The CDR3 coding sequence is TGCAGTGCTAGACCCCAGGACAGGGAGATTCAAGAGACCCAGTACTTC. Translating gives CSARPQDREIQETQYF.

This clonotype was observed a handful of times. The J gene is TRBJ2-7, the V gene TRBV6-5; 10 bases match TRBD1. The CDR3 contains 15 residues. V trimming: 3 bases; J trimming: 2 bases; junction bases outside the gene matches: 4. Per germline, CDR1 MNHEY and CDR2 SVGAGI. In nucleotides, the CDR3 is TGTGCCAGCAGTTATTGGGGACAGGGGACCTACGAGCAGTACTTC. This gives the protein CASSYWGQGTYEQYF.

The CDR3 here is CASSLSETGELFF. DNA of the CDR3: TGCGCCAGCAGCTTGAGTGAGACCGGGGAGCTGTTTTTT. V gene TRBV5-1 combines with J gene TRBJ2-2; no definite D call. The CDR3 loop spans 13 amino acids. CDR1 SGHRS and CDR2 YFSETQ come from the germline V gene. The V end lost 1 base, the J end lost 5 bases, and 6 bases lay between the germline ends.

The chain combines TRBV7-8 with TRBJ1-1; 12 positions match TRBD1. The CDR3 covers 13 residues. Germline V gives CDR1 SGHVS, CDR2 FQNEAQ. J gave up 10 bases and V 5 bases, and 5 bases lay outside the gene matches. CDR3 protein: CASSPRDRGPAFF. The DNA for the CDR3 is TGTGCCAGCAGCCCAAGGGACAGGGGGCCAGCTTTCTTT.

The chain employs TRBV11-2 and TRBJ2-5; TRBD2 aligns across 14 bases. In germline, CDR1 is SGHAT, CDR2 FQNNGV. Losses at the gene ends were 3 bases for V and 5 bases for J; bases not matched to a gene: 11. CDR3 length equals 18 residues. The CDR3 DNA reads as TGTGCCAGCAGCTTCAAGGGGACTAGCGGGGGTTTGCTGGAGACCCAGTACTTC. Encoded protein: CASSFKGTSGGLLETQYF.

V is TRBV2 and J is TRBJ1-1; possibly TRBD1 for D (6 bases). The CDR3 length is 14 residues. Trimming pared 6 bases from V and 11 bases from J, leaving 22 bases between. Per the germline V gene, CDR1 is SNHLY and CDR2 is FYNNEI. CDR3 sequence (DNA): TGTGCCAGCAGGGGGTCTTACAGGGCCCTGGGCGCTTTCTTT. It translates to CASRGSYRALGAFF.

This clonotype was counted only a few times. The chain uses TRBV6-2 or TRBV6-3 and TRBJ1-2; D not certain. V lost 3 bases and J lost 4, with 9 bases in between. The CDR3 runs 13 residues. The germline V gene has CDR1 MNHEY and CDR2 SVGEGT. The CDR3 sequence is CASSYEGTYGYTF. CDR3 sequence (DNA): TGTGCCAGCAGTTATGAGGGAACCTATGGCTACACCTTC.

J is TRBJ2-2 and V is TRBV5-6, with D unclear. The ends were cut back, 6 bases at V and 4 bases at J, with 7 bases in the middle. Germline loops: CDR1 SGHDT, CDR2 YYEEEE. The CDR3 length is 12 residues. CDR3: CASKWGTGELFF. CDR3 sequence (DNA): TGTGCCAGCAAGTGGGGCACCGGGGAGCTGTTTTTT.

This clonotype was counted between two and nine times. CDR3 sequence reads: CSVGWGQGYEQYF. The CDR3 DNA reads as TGCAGCGTTGGGTGGGGACAGGGCTACGAGCAGTACTTC. The V and J genes are TRBV29-1 and TRBJ2-7; TRBD1 aligns across 9 bases. Germline CDR1 SQVTM, CDR2 ANQGSEA. The CDR3 spans 13 residues. Losses at the gene ends were 4 bases for V and 3 bases for J; bases not matched to a gene: 4.

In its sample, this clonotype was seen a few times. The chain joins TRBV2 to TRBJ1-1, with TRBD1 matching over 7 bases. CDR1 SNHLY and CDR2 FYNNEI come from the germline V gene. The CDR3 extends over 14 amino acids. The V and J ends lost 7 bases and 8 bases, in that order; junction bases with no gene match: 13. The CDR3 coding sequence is TGTGCCAGCACCTACTCCCGACAGGGAATAGAAGCTTTCTTT. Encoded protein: CASTYSRQGIEAFF.

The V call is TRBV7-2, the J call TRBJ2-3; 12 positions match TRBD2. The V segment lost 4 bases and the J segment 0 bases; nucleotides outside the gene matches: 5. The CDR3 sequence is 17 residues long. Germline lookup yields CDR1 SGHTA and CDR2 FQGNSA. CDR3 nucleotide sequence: TGTGCCAGCAGCTCATGGACTAGCGGGGCTAGCACAGATACGCAGTATTTT. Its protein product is CASSSWTSGASTDTQYF. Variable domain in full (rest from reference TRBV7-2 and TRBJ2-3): GAGVSQSPSNKVTEKGKDVELRCDPISGHTALYWYRQSLGQGLEFLIYFQGNSAPDKSGLPSDRFSAERTGGSVSTLTIQRTQQEDSAVYLCASSSWTSGASTDTQYFGPGTRLTVL.

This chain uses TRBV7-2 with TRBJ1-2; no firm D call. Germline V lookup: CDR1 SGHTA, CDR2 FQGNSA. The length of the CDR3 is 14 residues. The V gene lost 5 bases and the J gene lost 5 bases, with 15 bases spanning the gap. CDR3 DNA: TGTGCCAGCAGCCCCAACAACATGGGGTATGGCTACACCTTC. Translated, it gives CASSPNNMGYGYTF.

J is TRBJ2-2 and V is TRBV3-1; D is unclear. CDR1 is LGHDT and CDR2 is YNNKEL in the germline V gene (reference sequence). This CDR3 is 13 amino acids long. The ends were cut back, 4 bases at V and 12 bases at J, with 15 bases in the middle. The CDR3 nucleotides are TGTGCCAGCAGCCCTCGGCGGTGGGGTCAGCTGTTTTTT. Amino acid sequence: CASSPRRWGQLFF.

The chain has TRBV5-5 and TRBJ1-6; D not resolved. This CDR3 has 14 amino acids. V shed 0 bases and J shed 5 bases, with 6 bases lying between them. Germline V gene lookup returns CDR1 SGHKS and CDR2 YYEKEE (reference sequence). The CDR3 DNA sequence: TGTGCCAGCAGCTTGGGTCTCGATAATTCACCCCTCCACTTT. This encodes CASSLGLDNSPLHF.

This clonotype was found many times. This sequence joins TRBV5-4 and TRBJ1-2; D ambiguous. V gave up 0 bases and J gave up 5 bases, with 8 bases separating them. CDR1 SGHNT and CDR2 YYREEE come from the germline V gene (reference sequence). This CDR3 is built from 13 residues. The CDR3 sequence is CASSLGSAYGYTF. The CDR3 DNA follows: TGTGCCAGCAGCTTGGGGTCCGCTTATGGCTACACCTTC.

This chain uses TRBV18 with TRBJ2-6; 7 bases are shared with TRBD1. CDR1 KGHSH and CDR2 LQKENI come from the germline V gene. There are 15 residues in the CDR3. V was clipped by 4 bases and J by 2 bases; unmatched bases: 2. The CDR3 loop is CASSQTGAGANVLTF. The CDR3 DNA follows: TGTGCCAGCTCACAAACAGGGGCTGGGGCCAACGTCCTGACTTTC.

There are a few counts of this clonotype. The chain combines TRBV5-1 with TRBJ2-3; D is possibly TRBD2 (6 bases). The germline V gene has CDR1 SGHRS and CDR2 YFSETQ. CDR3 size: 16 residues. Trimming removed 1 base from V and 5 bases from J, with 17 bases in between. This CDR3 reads CASSLLGRGGRDTQYF. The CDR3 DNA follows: TGCGCCAGCAGCTTGCTTGGGCGTGGAGGGAGAGATACGCAGTATTTT.

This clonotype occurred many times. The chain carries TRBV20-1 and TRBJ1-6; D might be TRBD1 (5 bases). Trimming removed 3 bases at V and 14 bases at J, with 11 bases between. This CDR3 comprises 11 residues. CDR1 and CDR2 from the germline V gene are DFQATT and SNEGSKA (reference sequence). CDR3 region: CSARTVWALHF. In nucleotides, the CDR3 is TGCAGTGCTAGGACAGTTTGGGCCCTCCACTTT.

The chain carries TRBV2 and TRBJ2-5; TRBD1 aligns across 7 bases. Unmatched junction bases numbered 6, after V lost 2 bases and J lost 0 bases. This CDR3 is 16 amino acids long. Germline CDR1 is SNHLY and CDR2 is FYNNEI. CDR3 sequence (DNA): TGTGCCAGCAGTGAACTTTGGGACAGTTACCAAGAGACCCAGTACTTC. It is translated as CASSELWDSYQETQYF.

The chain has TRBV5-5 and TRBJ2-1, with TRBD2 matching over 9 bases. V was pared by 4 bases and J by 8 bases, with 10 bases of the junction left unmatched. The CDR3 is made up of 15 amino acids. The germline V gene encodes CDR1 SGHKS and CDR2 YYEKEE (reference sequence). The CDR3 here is CASSLMAGGVDEQFF. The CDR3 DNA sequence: TGTGCCAGCAGCCTGATGGCGGGGGGGGTCGATGAGCAGTTCTTC.

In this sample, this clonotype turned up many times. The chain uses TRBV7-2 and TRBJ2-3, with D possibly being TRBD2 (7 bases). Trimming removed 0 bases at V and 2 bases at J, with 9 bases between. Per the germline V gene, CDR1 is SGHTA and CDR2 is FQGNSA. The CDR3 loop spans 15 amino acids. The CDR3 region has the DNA TGTGCCAGCAGCTTAGCGGGGGGGCACACAGATACGCAGTATTTT. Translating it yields CASSLAGGHTDTQYF.

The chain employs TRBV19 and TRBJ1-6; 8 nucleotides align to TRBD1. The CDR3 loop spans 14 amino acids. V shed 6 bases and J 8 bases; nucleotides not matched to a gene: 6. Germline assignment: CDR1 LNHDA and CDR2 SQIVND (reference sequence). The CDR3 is CASRALGQDSPLHF. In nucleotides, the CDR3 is TGTGCCAGTAGGGCTTTGGGACAGGATTCACCCCTCCACTTT. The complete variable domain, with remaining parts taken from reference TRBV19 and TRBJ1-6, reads DGGITQSPKYLFRKEGQNVTLSCEQNLNHDAMYWYRQDPGQGLRLIYYSQIVNDFQKGDIAEGYSVSREKKESFPLTVTSAQKNPTAFYLCASRALGQDSPLHFGNGTRLTVT.

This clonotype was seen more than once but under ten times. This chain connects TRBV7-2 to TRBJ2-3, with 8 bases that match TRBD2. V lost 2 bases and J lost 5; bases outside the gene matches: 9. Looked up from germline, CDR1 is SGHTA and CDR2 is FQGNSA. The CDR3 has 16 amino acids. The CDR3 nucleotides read TGTGCCAGCAGCTTAAGGACGGGGGGGCGCGAAGATACGCAGTATTTT. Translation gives CASSLRTGGREDTQYF.

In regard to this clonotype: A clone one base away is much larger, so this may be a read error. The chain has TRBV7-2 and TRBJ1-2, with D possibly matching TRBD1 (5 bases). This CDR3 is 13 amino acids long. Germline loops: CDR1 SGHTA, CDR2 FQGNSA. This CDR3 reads CASSADSNYGDTF. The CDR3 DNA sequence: TGTGCCAGCAGCGCAGACAGTAACTATGGCGACACCTTC.

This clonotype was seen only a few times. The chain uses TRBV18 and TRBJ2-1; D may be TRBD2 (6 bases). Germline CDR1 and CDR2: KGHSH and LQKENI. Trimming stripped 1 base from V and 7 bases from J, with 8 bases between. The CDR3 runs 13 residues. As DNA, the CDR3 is TGTGCCAGCTCACCACGACGGGAGAATGAGCAGTTCTTC. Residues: CASSPRRENEQFF.

Written as DNA, the CDR3 is TGTGCCAGCAGCTTAGGTGGGGGCCCGGCGGACGAGCAGTACTTC. It yields the protein CASSLGGGPADEQYF. The V gene is TRBV7-6, the J gene TRBJ2-7; weak D call: TRBD1 (6 bases). The V and J ends lost 1 base and 5 bases respectively, with 15 bases between them. Germline values: CDR1 SGHVS, CDR2 FNYEAQ. This CDR3 region has 15 residues. Full variable domain (rest looked up from reference TRBV7-6 and TRBJ2-7): GAGVSQSPRYKVTKRGQDVALRCDPISGHVSLYWYRQALGQGPEFLTYFNYEAQQDKSGLPNDRFSAERPEGSISTLTIQRTEQRDSAMYRCASSLGGGPADEQYFGPGTRLTVT.

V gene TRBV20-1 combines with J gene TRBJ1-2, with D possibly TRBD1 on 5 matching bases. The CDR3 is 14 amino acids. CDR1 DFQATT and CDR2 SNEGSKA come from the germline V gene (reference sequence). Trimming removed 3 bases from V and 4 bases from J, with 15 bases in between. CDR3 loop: CSARGDGGFYGYTF. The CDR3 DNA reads TGCAGTGCTAGGGGGGACGGAGGCTTCTATGGCTACACCTTC.

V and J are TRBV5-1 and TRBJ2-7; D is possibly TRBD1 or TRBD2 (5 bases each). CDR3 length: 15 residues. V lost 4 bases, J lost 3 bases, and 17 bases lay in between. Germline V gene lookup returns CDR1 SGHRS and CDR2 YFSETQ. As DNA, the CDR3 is TGCGCCAGCAGCCTCACAGGAGGCTCCGGCTACGAGCAGTACGTC. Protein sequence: CASSLTGGSGYEQYV.